The TCR beta chain under discussion was sequenced for a study of T cells in Graves' hyperthyroidism and ophthalmopathy. TCR beta CDR3 sequences were amplified from RNA transcripts. Initially, a first-round RT-PCR of the TCR CDR3 employed the HTBI primer set. In TCRdb, the multiplex PCR reads were re-called with MiXCR into one record per CDR3 protein. The table includes about 520,000 distinct CDR3 sequences, about 24% detected once. This clonotype was seen at least ten times. The CDR3 length is 13 residues. V lost 5 bases, J lost 8 bases, and 13 bases lay in between. This receptor was taken from a woman in her twenties or thirties with Graves' ophthalmopathy. The rearrangement joins TRBV12-3 or TRBV12-4 to TRBJ1-5; D possibly corresponds to TRBD1 (5 bases). The material sequenced was blood. CDR3 in amino acids: CASSRQNWEPQHF. CDR3 bases: TGTGCCAGCAGTCGACAGAATTGGGAGCCCCAGCATTTT.